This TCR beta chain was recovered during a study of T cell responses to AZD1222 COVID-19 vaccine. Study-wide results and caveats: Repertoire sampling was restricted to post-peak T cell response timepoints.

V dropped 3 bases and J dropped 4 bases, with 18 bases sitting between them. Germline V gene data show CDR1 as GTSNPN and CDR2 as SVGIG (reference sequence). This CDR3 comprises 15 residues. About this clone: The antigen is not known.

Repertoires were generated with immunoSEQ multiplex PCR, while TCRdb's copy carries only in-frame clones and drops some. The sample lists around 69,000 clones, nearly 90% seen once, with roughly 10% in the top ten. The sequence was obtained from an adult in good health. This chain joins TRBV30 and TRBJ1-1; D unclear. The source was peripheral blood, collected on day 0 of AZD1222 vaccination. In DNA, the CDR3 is TGTGCCTGGAGGGGTTTGGGCGTATGGACCACTGAAGCTTTCTTT. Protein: CAWRGLGVWTTEAFF.